One sample yielded the 29 T cell receptor beta chains listed below, sequenced in a study of cytomegalovirus exposure and HLA in healthy donors. Generated by immunoSEQ multiplex PCR, the TCRdb table keeps only in-frame clones and is missing some. The sample shows roughly 200,000 clones, about nine tenths of them seen only once. Sequenced sample: PBMCs. Source of these receptors: a man in his thirties or forties in good health and CMV-seropositive.

This clone was detected a few times. The V call is TRBV7-2, the J call TRBJ2-7; 8 nucleotides agree with TRBD2. This CDR3 is built from 16 residues. Trimming at V came to 6 bases and at J to 2 bases, leaving 12 bases not matched to a gene. CDR1 and CDR2 from the germline V gene are SGHTA and FQGNSA. The CDR3 loop is CASSSQALAVTYEQYF. In DNA form, the CDR3 reads TGTGCCAGCAGTTCTCAGGCACTAGCGGTGACCTACGAGCAGTACTTC.

In the case of this clone: Different DNA sequences within this sample yield the same CDR3. The chain joins TRBV6-5 to TRBJ1-5, with 7 bases lining up with TRBD1. This CDR3 is 14 amino acids long. Germline-derived CDR1 and CDR2 are MNHEY and SVGAGI. Trimming at V came to 6 bases and at J to 4 bases, leaving 6 bases not matched to a gene. The DNA for the CDR3 is TGTGCCAGCAGACAGACAGGGCGTAATCAGCCCCAGCATTTT. Protein product: CASRQTGRNQPQHF.

The CDR3 sequence: CASTRDRYEAFF. CDR3 sequence (DNA): TGTGCCAGTACCCGGGACCGCTATGAAGCTTTCTTT. The chain couples TRBV19 to TRBJ1-1; D is perhaps TRBD1 (5 bases). This CDR3 has 12 residues. Looked up from germline, CDR1 is LNHDA and CDR2 is SQIVND (reference sequence). The V end was cut by 7 bases, the J end by 7 bases, with 13 bases between.

V is TRBV4-3 and J is TRBJ1-6; the match to TRBD1 covers 7 bases. This CDR3 is built from 17 residues. Germline CDR1 and CDR2: LGHNA and YSLEER. After removal of 0 bases from V and 4 bases from J, the junction contained 6 bases not matched to a gene. CDR3 protein: CASSQDRGQNYNSPLHF. In DNA form, the CDR3 reads TGCGCCAGCAGCCAAGATCGGGGACAGAATTATAATTCACCCCTCCACTTT.

This sequence joins TRBV6-5 and TRBJ2-3, with 7 positions matching TRBD1. CDR1 is MNHEY, CDR2 SVGAGI, per germline. The CDR3 covers 16 residues. V lost 2 bases, J lost 2 bases, and 7 bases stayed unmatched. The CDR3 region has the DNA TGTGCCAGCAGTTACCGGGACAGCCACCTCACAGATACGCAGTATTTT. It codes for CASSYRDSHLTDTQYF.

This clone was seen a handful of times. The gene calls are TRBV6-1 and TRBJ1-5; maybe TRBD1 (5 bases). The germline V gene encodes CDR1 MNHNS and CDR2 SASEGT. The CDR3 is 14 residues long. V shed 6 bases and J shed 7 bases, with 16 bases lying between them. The CDR3 nucleotides are TGTGCCAGCAGCCCTAATCCGGGGGAACAGCCCCAGCATTTT. It codes for CASSPNPGEQPQHF.

The V call is TRBV7-9, the J call TRBJ2-3; 10 bases align to TRBD2. The germline gives CDR1 SEHNR, CDR2 FQNEAQ (reference sequence). The CDR3 contains 16 residues. After removal of 5 bases from V and 0 bases from J, the junction contained 5 bases not matched to a gene. CDR3 sequence: CASSPQLAGSTDTQYF. In DNA, the CDR3 is TGTGCCAGCAGCCCACAACTAGCGGGGAGCACAGATACGCAGTATTTT.

In its sample, this clone was seen a few times. The V call is TRBV29-1, the J call TRBJ1-3, with TRBD1 as a possible D gene (5 bases). V lost 3 bases and J lost 2, with 8 bases in between. The length of the CDR3 is 13 residues. CDR1 is SQVTM, CDR2 ANQGSEA, per germline. CDR3 sequence reads: CSVEKGAGNTIYF. The DNA of the CDR3 is TGCAGCGTTGAGAAAGGGGCTGGAAACACCATATATTTT.

The chain recombines TRBV25-1 with TRBJ1-1; D may be TRBD1 (6 bases). V gave up 6 bases and J gave up 5 bases, with 19 bases separating them. The CDR3 has 15 residues. CDR1 MGHDK and CDR2 SYGVNS come from the germline V gene. The CDR3 DNA is TGTGCCAGCAGAGCCACGACAGGAGTGGGGACTGAAGCTTTCTTT. Translation: CASRATTGVGTEAFF.

The chain recombines TRBV18 with TRBJ1-3; D gene unclear. This CDR3 contains 15 residues. The germline V gene encodes CDR1 KGHSH and CDR2 LQKENI. Trimming took off 5 bases at V and 0 bases at J, with 11 bases between the two ends. In nucleotides, the CDR3 is TGTGCCAGCTCAAGGACGGTTAGCTCTGGAAACACCATATATTTT. Protein sequence: CASSRTVSSGNTIYF.

The chain couples TRBV11-2 to TRBJ2-5; TRBD2 aligns across 7 bases. In germline, CDR1 is SGHAT, CDR2 FQNNGV. Trimming removed 1 base from V and 4 bases from J; junction bases left unmatched: 9. The CDR3 is 16 amino acids. The CDR3 protein is CASSLVPGGMVETQYF. In DNA, the CDR3 is TGTGCCAGCAGCTTAGTCCCGGGAGGCATGGTAGAGACCCAGTACTTC. Based on the CDR3 plus reference TRBV11-2 and TRBJ2-5, the full variable domain is EAGVAQSPRYKIIEKRQSVAFWCNPISGHATLYWYQQILGQGPKLLIQFQNNGVVDDSQLPKDRFSAERLKGVDSTLKIQPAKLEDSAVYLCASSLVPGGMVETQYFGPGTRLLVL.

The rearrangement links TRBV2 to TRBJ2-1; TRBD1 might be the D (6 bases). Germline assignment: CDR1 SNHLY and CDR2 FYNNEI. CDR3 length equals 13 residues. The V and J ends lost 9 bases and 3 bases respectively, with 12 bases between them. CDR3 region: CARDSEDYNEQFF. The CDR3 bases are TGTGCCAGGGACAGCGAGGACTACAATGAGCAGTTCTTC.

V and J are TRBV4-3 and TRBJ1-3; D is ambiguous. The V gene's germline CDR1 is LGHNA and CDR2 YSLEER. This CDR3 region has 15 residues. V was cut by 1 base and J by 0 bases, with 7 bases left in between. Here the CDR3 reads CASSQVSSSGNTIYF. The CDR3 DNA reads as TGCGCCAGCAGCCAAGTCTCGAGCTCTGGAAACACCATATATTTT.

This clone was observed once. The V and J genes are TRBV5-6 and TRBJ2-1, with TRBD2 matching over 12 bases. V was clipped by 3 bases and J by 8 bases; unmatched bases: 6. The CDR3 has 15 residues. Germline V CDR1 and CDR2: SGHDT, YYEEEE. CDR3 sequence reads: CASSSSGRAWYEQFF. The CDR3 bases are TGTGCCAGCAGCTCTAGCGGGAGGGCCTGGTATGAGCAGTTCTTC.

The V and J genes are TRBV11-3 and TRBJ2-5, with D uncertain. V shed 6 bases and J shed 7 bases, with 15 bases lying between them. This CDR3 region has 13 residues. CDR1 is SGHNT and CDR2 is YENEEA in the germline V gene. In nucleotides, the CDR3 is TGTGCCAGCAGAGACGGAGCCACGGGGACCCAGTACTTC. This codes for CASRDGATGTQYF.

The rearrangement joins TRBV28 to TRBJ2-2, with TRBD1 identical over 7 bases. The CDR3 loop spans 15 amino acids. CDR1 MDHEN and CDR2 SYDVKM come from the germline V gene. The trim removed 4 bases at V and 4 bases at J, leaving 6 bases unmatched. As DNA, the CDR3 is TGTGCCAGCAGTTCGCCCTACAGGGGCACCGGGGAGCTGTTTTTT. Translating gives CASSSPYRGTGELFF.

This clone was found once. Germline and junction disagree at one end, which may indicate a read error. The rearrangement uses TRBV2 and TRBJ2-2; TRBD2 matches 8 bases. Germline-derived CDR1 and CDR2 are SNHLY and FYNNEI. CDR3 size: 15 residues. CDR3 region: CANSDSSGGTGELFF. Written as DNA, the CDR3 is TGTGCCAACAGTGATTCGAGCGGGGGCACCGGGGAGCTGTTTTTT.

The chain carries TRBV5-4 and TRBJ1-6; the D gene is possibly TRBD1 (5 bases). Trimming pared 4 bases from V and 7 bases from J, leaving 12 bases between. Germline values: CDR1 SGHNT, CDR2 YYREEE (reference sequence). The CDR3 is made up of 14 amino acids. CDR3 residues: CASSGGTENSPLHF. The CDR3 DNA is TGTGCCAGCAGCGGCGGGACTGAAAATTCACCCCTCCACTTT.

The rearrangement joins TRBV11-1 to TRBJ1-6, with D possibly being TRBD1 (5 bases). This CDR3 has 14 amino acids. Trimming took off 5 bases at V and 11 bases at J, with 16 bases between the two ends. The germline V gene has CDR1 SGHAT and CDR2 FQDESV (reference sequence). The CDR3 protein is CASSLEVGTAPLHF. CDR3 coding DNA: TGTGCCAGCAGCCTGGAGGTTGGGACGGCACCCCTCCACTTT.

This clone was observed a single time. The chain has TRBV6-5 and TRBJ2-7; D may be TRBD1 (5 bases). With 0 bases removed from V and 6 bases from J, the gap between germline ends came to 12 bases. CDR3 length: 14 residues. The V gene's germline CDR1 is MNHEY and CDR2 SVGAGI. The chain's CDR3 is CASSYSLGAGEQYF. The CDR3 region has the DNA TGTGCCAGCAGTTACTCGCTTGGGGCCGGCGAGCAGTACTTC.

In regard to this clone: The junction shows a germline mismatch at one end, possibly a read error. J is TRBJ1-5 and V is TRBV7-7; D is undetermined. Germline loops: CDR1 SSHAT, CDR2 FNYEAQ (reference sequence). The CDR3 sequence is 13 residues long. The CDR3 nucleotides are TGTGCTAGCAGCCCCGACGTGGATCAGCCCCAGCATTTT. Translated: CASSPDVDQPQHF.

The chain combines TRBV13 with TRBJ2-1; D tentatively fits TRBD1 or TRBD2 (7 bases each). The CDR3 consists of 14 residues. CDR1 is PRHDT, CDR2 FYEKMQ, per germline (reference sequence). The V and J ends lost 6 bases and 9 bases respectively, with 18 bases between them. This CDR3 reads CASSNVQGGSEQFF. The CDR3 DNA reads TGTGCCAGCAGTAACGTCCAGGGGGGGAGTGAGCAGTTCTTC.

This chain joins TRBV5-6 and TRBJ1-2; 7 nucleotides align to TRBD1. The germline gives CDR1 SGHDT, CDR2 YYEEEE. V lost 4 bases and J lost 6; bases outside the gene matches: 9. This CDR3 region has 14 residues. The CDR3 DNA is TGTGCCAGCAGCGACTCCGGGACAGCGGATGGCTACACCTTC. Its translation: CASSDSGTADGYTF.

The chain uses TRBV27 and TRBJ2-1; 9 bases match TRBD1. Trimming removed 5 bases from V and 9 bases from J; junction bases left unmatched: 14. Germline V gene lookup returns CDR1 MNHEY and CDR2 SMNVEV (reference sequence). This CDR3 region has 16 residues. The CDR3 nucleotides read TGTGCCAGCAGTCCACTAGGGACAGGGTTTCAGGGTGAGCAGTTCTTC. Amino acid sequence: CASSPLGTGFQGEQFF.

The rearrangement joins TRBV9 to TRBJ2-1; a weak D match, TRBD2 (6 bases). Trimming removed 1 base from V and 7 bases from J, with 9 bases in between. The CDR3 is made up of 13 amino acids. The germline V gene has CDR1 SGDLS and CDR2 YYNGEE. The CDR3 bases are TGTGCCAGCAGCGTATACGGGAGTAATGAGCAGTTCTTC. It yields the protein CASSVYGSNEQFF.

J is TRBJ1-1 and V is TRBV16; D uncertain. Trimming cost V 4 bases and J 2 bases, with 8 bases left between them. The CDR3 consists of 13 residues. Germline CDR1 reads KGHSY; CDR2 reads FQNENV. CDR3 in amino acids: CASSLNRNTEAFF. Written as DNA, the CDR3 is TGTGCCAGCAGCCTAAACAGAAACACTGAAGCTTTCTTT.

The chain uses TRBV9 and TRBJ1-1, with 7 bases lining up with TRBD1. The trim removed 0 bases at V and 3 bases at J, leaving 2 bases unmatched. This CDR3 contains 14 residues. Germline V gives CDR1 SGDLS, CDR2 YYNGEE. DNA of the CDR3: TGTGCCAGCAGCGTAGGAGGGGGCTACACTGAAGCTTTCTTT. It specifies CASSVGGGYTEAFF.

The chain couples TRBV28 to TRBJ1-1; D gene ambiguous. Germline loops: CDR1 MDHEN, CDR2 SYDVKM. With 1 base removed from V and 9 bases from J, the gap between germline ends came to 12 bases. The CDR3 loop spans 13 amino acids. The CDR3 spells CASSLLRYRQAFF. Here the CDR3 DNA reads TGTGCCAGCAGTTTATTAAGGTATAGGCAAGCTTTCTTT.

V and J are TRBV25-1 and TRBJ2-7, with TRBD2 as a possible D gene (6 bases). The CDR3 runs to 15 residues. Germline V gene sequence: CDR1 MGHDK, CDR2 SYGVNS. With 3 bases removed from V and 3 bases from J, the gap between germline ends came to 15 bases. The CDR3 DNA follows: TGTGCCAGCAGTGACCAGCTGACTAGAGACTACGAGCAGTACTTC. This encodes CASSDQLTRDYEQYF.